The clone carrying this T cell receptor beta chain occurred once. Regarding treatment: roughly 19 received Ad26.COV2.S at low or high dose, single or two shots; several received placebo; per-sample allocation not given. Specimen acquisition occurred on day 63 following the initial vaccine or placebo injection. This entry comes from a study of Ad26.COV2.S vaccination and SARS-CoV-2 variants. Generated by immunoSEQ multiplex PCR, the TCRdb table keeps only in-frame clones and is missing some. The sample includes fewer than 800,000 clones, roughly nine tenths seen only once; the top ten take approximately 1.5%. This specimen was peripheral blood, taken in a trial of Ad26.COV2.S vaccine versus placebo. This sequence originates from a person between 18 and 65 years old who received the Ad26.COV2.S COVID-19 vaccine or a placebo.

This CDR3 reads CASSSGGSAYGYTF. CDR3 DNA: TGTGCCAGCAGCTCTGGGGGCTCGGCCTATGGCTACACCTTC. This sequence joins TRBV7-2 and TRBJ1-2; D is possibly TRBD1 (6 bases). Trimming pared 4 bases from V and 4 bases from J, leaving 13 bases between. From germline, CDR1 is SGHTA and CDR2 FQGNSA. The CDR3 is 14 residues long. The complete variable domain, with remaining parts taken from reference TRBV7-2 and TRBJ1-2, reads GAGVSQSPSNKVTEKGKDVELRCDPISGHTALYWYRQSLGQGLEFLIYFQGNSAPDKSGLPSDRFSAERTGGSVSTLTIQRTQQEDSAVYLCASSSGGSAYGYTFGSGTRLTVV.